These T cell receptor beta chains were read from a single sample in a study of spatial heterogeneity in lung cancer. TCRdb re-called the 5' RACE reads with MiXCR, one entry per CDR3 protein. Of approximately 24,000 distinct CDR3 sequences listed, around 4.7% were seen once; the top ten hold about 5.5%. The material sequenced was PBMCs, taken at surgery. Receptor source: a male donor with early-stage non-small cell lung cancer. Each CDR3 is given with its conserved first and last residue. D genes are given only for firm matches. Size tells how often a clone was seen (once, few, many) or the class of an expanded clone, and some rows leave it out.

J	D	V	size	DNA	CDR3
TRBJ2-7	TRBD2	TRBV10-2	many	TGCGCCAGCAGCTCCGGGACTAGCGGAAGATACGAGCAGTACTTC	CASSSGTSGRYEQYF
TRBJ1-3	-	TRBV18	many	TGTGCCAGCTCACCTGCTAAGGGCTCTGGAAACACCATATATTTT	CASSPAKGSGNTIYF
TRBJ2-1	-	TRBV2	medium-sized	TGTGCCAGCAGCCCTAGTGTCGTCTACAATGAGCAGTTCTTC	CASSPSVVYNEQFF
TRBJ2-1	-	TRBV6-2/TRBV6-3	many	TGTGCCAGCAGTTACAATCGGGAGCAGTTCTTC	CASSYNREQFF
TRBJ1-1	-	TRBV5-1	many	TGCGCCTCCAGGGTGGGGGACACTGAAGCTTTCTTT	CASRVGDTEAFF
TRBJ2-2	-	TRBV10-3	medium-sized	TGTGCCATCAGTGTCCCGGAGGGGGAGAGGAACACCGGGGAGCTGTTTTTT	CAISVPEGERNTGELFF
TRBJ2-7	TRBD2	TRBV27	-	TGTGCCAGCAGTCCCCGATGGGCGGGAGGCCTAAGGGGGCAGTACTTC	CASSPRWAGGLRGQYF
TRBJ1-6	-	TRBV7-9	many	TGTGCCAGCAGCTCCCGACAGTCGAATTCACCCCTCCACTTT	CASSSRQSNSPLHF
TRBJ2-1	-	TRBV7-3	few	TGTGCCAGCAGCTTATCGGCGCTTCCCGGTGGTGAGCAGTTCTTC	CASSLSALPGGEQFF
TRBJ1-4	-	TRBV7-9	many	TGTGCCAGCAGCTTAGCGGGGGAGGAAAAACTGTTTTTT	CASSLAGEEKLFF
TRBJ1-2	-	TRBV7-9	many	TGTGCCAGCAGCTTAGCGAGCGAATATGGCTACACCTTC	CASSLASEYGYTF
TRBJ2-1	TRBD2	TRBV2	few	TGTGCCAGCAGCTCGGGGGGGCTTAGCTCCTACAATGAGCAGTTCTTC	CASSSGGLSSYNEQFF
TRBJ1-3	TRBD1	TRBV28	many	TGTGCCAGCCGCAGGGGGCCGGCCGGAAACACCATATATTTT	CASRRGPAGNTIYF
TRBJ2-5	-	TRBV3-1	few	TGTGCCAGCAGCCTAACAGAGACCCAGTACTTC	CASSLTETQYF
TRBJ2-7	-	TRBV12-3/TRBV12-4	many	TGTGCCAGCAGTTTGCGGCAGCTCTCCTACGAGCAGTACTTC	CASSLRQLSYEQYF
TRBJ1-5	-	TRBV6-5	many	TGTGCCAGCAGAACGACAGCTGGCAATCAGCCCCAGCATTTT	CASRTTAGNQPQHF
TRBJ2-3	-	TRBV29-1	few	TGCAGCGGGAAGGGGGAGAGCACAGATACGCAGTATTTT	CSGKGESTDTQYF
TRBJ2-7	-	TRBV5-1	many	TGCGCCAGCAACTCCGGGGTGGGCTACGAGCAGTACTTC	CASNSGVGYEQYF
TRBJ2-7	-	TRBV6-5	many	TGTGCCAGCAGTTACTCGAGGCAGGGAACCTACGAGCAGTACTTC	CASSYSRQGTYEQYF
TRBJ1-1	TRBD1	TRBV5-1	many	TGCGCCAGCAGAATAGCAGGGGGGAACACTGAAGCTTTCTTT	CASRIAGGNTEAFF
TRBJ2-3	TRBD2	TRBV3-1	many	TGTGCCAGCAGCCAAGACGGACTAGCGGGAGGGTCTGATACGCAGTATTTT	CASSQDGLAGGSDTQYF
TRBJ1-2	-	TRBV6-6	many	TGTGCCAGCAGTTCACAACAGGGCAACTATGGCTACACCTTC	CASSSQQGNYGYTF
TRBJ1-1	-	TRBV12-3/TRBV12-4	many	TGTGCCAGCACCCTCAGTGCCAGGGGCACTGAAGCTTTCTTT	CASTLSARGTEAFF
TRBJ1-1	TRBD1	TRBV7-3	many	TGTGCCAGCAGCTTCCTAGGAGGGGGCGGTCCCACTGAAGCTTTCTTT	CASSFLGGGGPTEAFF
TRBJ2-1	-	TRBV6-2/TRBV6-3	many	TGTGCCAGCAGTTACGGGCCCCCCTCCTACAATGAGCAGTTCTTC	CASSYGPPSYNEQFF
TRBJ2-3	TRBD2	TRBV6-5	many	TGTGCCAGCAGTTACGAAGGGACTAGGGGGGCAGATACGCAGTATTTT	CASSYEGTRGADTQYF
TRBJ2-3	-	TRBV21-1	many	TGTGCCAGCAGCCCGGGCACAGATACGCAGTATTTT	CASSPGTDTQYF
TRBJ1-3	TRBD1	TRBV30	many	TGTGCCTGGATCCAGGGGGCCGGGCTTGGAAACACCATATATTTT	CAWIQGAGLGNTIYF